This T cell receptor beta chain was retrieved from a study of cytomegalovirus exposure and HLA in healthy donors. Looking at the study overall: About 84% of some 390 genotyped donors fell in the Caucasian-associated ancestry cluster.

Study outcomes and limitations: Sequencing likely generated an artifact that appeared as a cluster of highly shared sequence variants. Follow-up analysis found HLA locus-dependent TCR association rates, highest for DRB1 and lowest for HLA-C.

The PCR was carried out with 60 Vbeta primers and 13 Jbeta primers. Sequencing used immunoSEQ multiplex PCR; TCRdb keeps in-frame clones, though not all of them. The table lists 150,000 to 200,000 clones, 80% to 90% of them singletons. This CDR3 is built from 14 residues. Trimming left V 4 bases short and J 7 bases short, with 14 bases between. Germline CDR1 reads MNHEY; CDR2 reads SVGAGI. A word on this clone: Its antigen is not identified.

Sequenced material: PBMCs. The V gene is TRBV6-5, the J gene TRBJ2-1; a weak D match, TRBD1 (5 bases). The TCR comes from a man between 18 and 35 years old in good health and CMV-seropositive. The chain's CDR3 is CASSSLGVQNEQFF. CDR3 DNA: TGTGCCAGCAGTTCATTAGGGGTTCAGAATGAGCAGTTCTTC.